This T cell receptor (beta chain) was identified during a study of blood T cell repertoires in COVID-19. Across the whole study: From the United States, Italy and Spain came samples of acute and convalescent COVID-19. From T cells, B-cell-depleted T cells, or PBMCs came the material, which was cDNA or gDNA.

Authors' analysis steps: It was from reference gene primer amplification that nucleated cell counts were estimated. Measured with immunoSEQ multiplex PCR; TCRdb has only the in-frame clones, and not every one. From that table come the V and J calls and clone size; the DNA was used to work out D and trimming. The data contain some 700,000 clones, about 90% of them singletons. The length of the CDR3 is 14 residues. The V gene's germline CDR1 is SGHTA and CDR2 FQGNSA. After removal of 4 bases from V and 5 bases from J, the junction contained 4 bases not matched to a gene. This TCR came from a woman aged 18-29 years with acute or convalescent COVID-19. The sequencing input was peripheral blood. The rearrangement uses TRBV7-2 and TRBJ1-5; 8 nucleotides match TRBD1. As DNA, the CDR3 is TGTGCCAGCAGCTACGACAGGGGCTATCAGCCCCAGCATTTT. It encodes CASSYDRGYQPQHF.